The 31 T cell receptor beta chains reported below all come from one sample, sequenced in a study of T cell changes during pregnancy in multiple sclerosis. Data came from immunoSEQ multiplex PCR; TCRdb stores just in-frame clones and leaves some out. The sample shows about 52,000 clones, approximately 92% of them seen only once. The source was CD4+ T cells from peripheral blood mononuclear cells, collected in the third trimester of pregnancy. All receptors come from a female donor with multiple sclerosis, enrolled in a pregnancy study.

In the case of this clone: Other DNA sequences in the same sample also yield this CDR3. The chain joins TRBV6-5 to TRBJ1-6; 7 nucleotides line up with TRBD1. The CDR3 loop spans 16 amino acids. Germline V gives CDR1 MNHEY, CDR2 SVGAGI. Trimming at V came to 0 bases and at J to 3 bases, leaving 2 bases not matched to a gene. As DNA, the CDR3 is TGTGCCAGCAGTTACTCACGGGACAGCTATAATTCACCCCTCCACTTT. Protein sequence: CASSYSRDSYNSPLHF.

This sequence joins TRBV30 and TRBJ1-2; possibly TRBD1 for D (6 bases). In germline, CDR1 is GTSNPN, CDR2 SVGIG (reference sequence). The ends were cut back, 4 bases at V and 3 bases at J, with 12 bases in the middle. The CDR3 consists of 13 residues. The CDR3 region has the DNA TGTGCCTGGAAGGGGGACGCATACTATGGCTACACCTTC. This translates into CAWKGDAYYGYTF.

The CDR3 DNA reads as TGTGCCAGCAGTCTATCCACAGGAACCTACAATGAGCAGTTCTTC. Amino acid sequence: CASSLSTGTYNEQFF. The chain has TRBV9 and TRBJ2-1, with D possibly being TRBD1 (5 bases). This CDR3 is built from 15 residues. Looked up from germline, CDR1 is SGDLS and CDR2 is YYNGEE. Between the trimmed V and J ends, which lost 5 bases and 2 bases, there was a span of 14 bases.

CDR3 amino acids: CAIRLGGSHEQYF. CDR3 coding DNA: TGTGCCATCCGTCTAGGGGGATCCCACGAGCAGTACTTC. The genes are TRBV6-1 and TRBJ2-7, with D tentatively TRBD1 (6 bases). The CDR3 contains 13 residues. Germline V gene lookup returns CDR1 MNHNS and CDR2 SASEGT. The V end was cut by 10 bases, the J end by 5 bases, with 18 bases between.

The V and J genes are TRBV7-8 and TRBJ1-3; 7 bases are a match to TRBD1. Trimming cost V 5 bases and J 4 bases; bases outside gene matches: 5. The CDR3 totals 14 residues. The germline V gene encodes CDR1 SGHVS and CDR2 FQNEAQ. The CDR3 DNA reads TGTGCCAGCAGCCAACCGGGACAGGGAAACACCATATATTTT. Amino acids: CASSQPGQGNTIYF.

The chain has TRBV19 and TRBJ1-2; TRBD1 agrees at 9 bases. Germline V gives CDR1 LNHDA, CDR2 SQIVND (reference sequence). This CDR3 is 13 amino acids long. J gave up 7 bases and V 5 bases, and 5 bases lay outside the gene matches. The DNA of the CDR3 is TGTGCCAGTAGTGACAGGGACAGGGTTGGCTACACCTTC. This codes for CASSDRDRVGYTF.

The chain uses TRBV6-5 and TRBJ2-5, with unresolved D. CDR1 and CDR2 (germline): MNHEY, SVGAGI. The CDR3 spans 13 residues. V was pared by 2 bases and J by 5 bases, with 9 bases between. CDR3 sequence (DNA): TGTGCCAGCAGTTACGACATCACGGAGACCCAGTACTTC. Its protein is CASSYDITETQYF.

This clone was found once. This sequence joins TRBV7-3 and TRBJ2-2, with 9 bases identical to TRBD1. Looked up from germline, CDR1 is SGHTA and CDR2 is FQGTGA. The CDR3 spans 17 residues. The J segment lost 2 bases and the V segment lost 5 bases, leaving 9 bases of the junction unmatched. CDR3 loop: CASSARDRAINTGELFF. CDR3 nucleotide sequence: TGTGCCAGCAGCGCCCGGGACAGGGCCATAAACACCGGGGAGCTGTTTTTT. The whole variable domain, remainder taken from reference TRBV7-3 and TRBJ2-2, is GAGVSQTPSNKVTEKGKYVELRCDPISGHTALYWYRQSLGQGPEFLIYFQGTGAADDSGLPNDRFFAVRPEGSVSTLKIQRTERGDSAVYLCASSARDRAINTGELFFGEGSRLTVL.

The gene calls are TRBV7-2 and TRBJ2-1, with TRBD1 matching over 9 bases. In germline, CDR1 is SGHTA, CDR2 FQGNSA. CDR3 length: 16 residues. Unmatched junction bases numbered 14, after V lost 4 bases and J lost 10 bases. The CDR3 reads CASSSHRGHQSREQFF. CDR3 nucleotide sequence: TGTGCCAGCAGCTCCCACAGGGGGCATCAGTCCAGGGAGCAGTTCTTC. The variable domain in full, completed from reference TRBV7-2 and TRBJ2-1, reads GAGVSQSPSNKVTEKGKDVELRCDPISGHTALYWYRQSLGQGLEFLIYFQGNSAPDKSGLPSDRFSAERTGGSVSTLTIQRTQQEDSAVYLCASSSHRGHQSREQFFGPGTRLTVL.

The V call is TRBV7-3, the J call TRBJ1-1; 9 nucleotides align to TRBD1. This CDR3 comprises 14 residues. The germline V gene has CDR1 SGHTA and CDR2 FQGTGA. V was pared by 5 bases and J by 4 bases, with 5 bases of the junction left unmatched. The CDR3 nucleotides are TGTGCCAGCAGCGCGACAGGGGGGGCCACTGAAGCTTTCTTT. The encoded protein is CASSATGGATEAFF.

With regard to this clone: Additional DNA sequences in this sample encode the identical CDR3. V and J are TRBV7-9 and TRBJ2-3; 8 bases are a match to TRBD1. The V gene end was trimmed by 6 bases and the J gene end by 4 bases; junction bases not matched to a gene: 3. The CDR3 has 13 amino acids. CDR1 SEHNR and CDR2 FQNEAQ come from the germline V gene (reference sequence). CDR3 DNA: TGTGCCAGCAGTCCCAGGGGGCCAGATACGCAGTATTTT. Protein product: CASSPRGPDTQYF.

The chain couples TRBV9 to TRBJ1-5; D ambiguous. The CDR3 totals 13 residues. Per germline, CDR1 SGDLS and CDR2 YYNGEE. V shed 3 bases and J shed 3 bases, with 7 bases lying between them. The CDR3 DNA follows: TGTGCCAGCAGCGGACAAGTCAATCAGCCCCAGCATTTT. It yields the protein CASSGQVNQPQHF.

The chain links TRBV10-3 to TRBJ1-2, with TRBD1 matching 8 bases. The V gene's germline CDR1 is ENHRY and CDR2 SYGVKD. The CDR3 runs 13 residues. J was trimmed by 4 bases and V by 8 bases; bases with no gene match: 6. The CDR3 sequence is CAIGTGSFYGYTF. CDR3 sequence (DNA): TGTGCCATCGGGACAGGATCCTTCTATGGCTACACCTTC.

The gene calls are TRBV2 and TRBJ2-7, with TRBD2 matching 8 bases. The CDR3 totals 13 residues. Germline V gene sequence: CDR1 SNHLY, CDR2 FYNNEI. V was pared by 3 bases and J by 9 bases, with 7 bases of the junction left unmatched. CDR3 nucleotide sequence: TGTGCCAGCAGTGAGGTAGCGGGGTCCGTGCAGTACTTC. Its protein product is CASSEVAGSVQYF.

This chain connects TRBV7-8 to TRBJ1-1, with D possibly being TRBD1 (6 bases). Trimming stripped 5 bases from V and 3 bases from J, with 13 bases between. Germline lookup yields CDR1 SGHVS and CDR2 FQNEAQ. The CDR3 has 14 amino acids. Written as DNA, the CDR3 is TGTGCCAGCAGCCCGATGACAGGACACACTGAAGCTTTCTTT. Its protein is CASSPMTGHTEAFF.

This clone is a singleton in its sample. The gene calls are TRBV9 and TRBJ2-5; TRBD2 might be the D (7 bases). V was pared by 4 bases and J by 1 base, with 26 bases between. This CDR3 region has 19 residues. In germline, CDR1 is SGDLS, CDR2 YYNGEE. Here the CDR3 reads CASSQGGGGRFSSQETQYF. The CDR3 DNA sequence: TGTGCCAGCAGCCAAGGGGGGGGAGGCAGATTCTCCTCCCAAGAGACCCAGTACTTC.

The CDR3 is CASGIGTGKRKPPLHF. The CDR3 DNA is TGTGCTAGTGGTATCGGGACAGGGAAAAGGAAGCCACCCCTCCACTTT. The V and J genes are TRBV12-5 and TRBJ1-6; 9 bases map to TRBD1. This CDR3 has 16 residues. J gave up 11 bases and V 5 bases, and 13 bases lay outside the gene matches. The germline V gene encodes CDR1 LGHNT and CDR2 FRNRAP.

This clone is a singleton in its sample. V gene TRBV4-3 combines with J gene TRBJ2-5; 7 bases match TRBD1. The J call may be in error: the DNA end matches TRBJ2-7 better. Germline assignment: CDR1 LGHNA and CDR2 YSLEER. The CDR3 spans 14 residues. In nucleotides, the CDR3 is TGCGCCAGCAGCCGAGAGACAGGGCACTACGAGCAGTACTTC. Translated: CASSRETGHYEQYF.

V usage is TRBV18 and J usage is TRBJ2-5; 7 bases line up with TRBD2. J lost 4 bases, V lost 1 base, and 9 bases had no gene match. Per the germline V gene, CDR1 is KGHSH and CDR2 is LQKENI. This CDR3 has 16 amino acids. CDR3 in amino acids: CASSPLQAGVIETQYF. As DNA, the CDR3 is TGTGCCAGCTCACCACTTCAGGCGGGGGTGATAGAGACCCAGTACTTC. Using reference TRBV18 and TRBJ2-5 for the parts outside the CDR3, the full variable domain is NAGVMQNPRHLVRRRGQEARLRCSPMKGHSHVYWYRQLPEEGLKFMVYLQKENIIDESGMPKERFSAEFPKEGPSILRIQQVVRGDSAAYFCASSPLQAGVIETQYFGPGTRLLVL.

The chain couples TRBV7-9 to TRBJ1-4; TRBD1 agrees at 7 bases. The CDR3 runs to 18 residues. V lost 1 base and J lost 3; bases outside the gene matches: 11. Germline CDR1 and CDR2: SEHNR and FQNEAQ (reference sequence). In DNA, the CDR3 is TGTGCCAGCAGCTTAGGGTCGGACAGGAAGGTTCCTAATGAAAAACTGTTTTTT. Its translation is CASSLGSDRKVPNEKLFF.

The gene calls are TRBV29-1 and TRBJ1-1; TRBD1 matches at 7 bases. With V trimmed by 7 bases and J by 0 bases, 5 bases remained unmatched. The CDR3 covers 13 residues. Germline V CDR1 and CDR2: SQVTM, ANQGSEA. CDR3 region: CSGSRGLNTEAFF. In DNA form, the CDR3 reads TGCAGCGGGAGCAGGGGGTTGAACACTGAAGCTTTCTTT.

V usage is TRBV9 and J usage is TRBJ1-2; 9 bases are a match to TRBD1. CDR3 length equals 16 residues. Germline V gives CDR1 SGDLS, CDR2 YYNGEE. The V gene end was trimmed by 3 bases and the J gene end by 0 bases; junction bases not matched to a gene: 6. The CDR3 protein is CASSGGQGTANYGYTF. The CDR3 coding sequence is TGTGCCAGCAGCGGGGGACAGGGAACGGCTAACTATGGCTACACCTTC.

The chain is built from TRBV30 and TRBJ1-1, with TRBD1 matching 8 bases. Germline V lookup: CDR1 GTSNPN, CDR2 SVGIG (reference sequence). The ends lost 3 bases at V and 5 bases at J; junction bases unmatched: 17. The CDR3 totals 17 residues. This CDR3 is CAWRLAFRGPVGTEAFF. Written as DNA, the CDR3 is TGTGCCTGGAGGCTCGCATTCAGGGGGCCGGTAGGAACTGAAGCTTTCTTT.

The chain couples TRBV5-8 to TRBJ1-1; perhaps TRBD1 as D (5 bases). Germline values: CDR1 SGHTS, CDR2 YDEGEE. Trimming shortened V by 9 bases and J by 6 bases, and 18 bases separated the two germline ends. The CDR3 totals 13 residues. The CDR3 spells CATAGGGFAEAFF. The CDR3 DNA follows: TGTGCCACCGCGGGGGGAGGTTTCGCTGAAGCTTTCTTT. Together with reference TRBV5-8 and TRBJ1-1, the CDR3 gives the full variable domain: EAGVTQSPTHLIKTRGQQATLRCSPISGHTSVYWYQQALGLGLQFLLWYDEGEERNRGNFPPRFSGRQFPNYSSELNVNALELEDSALYLCATAGGGFAEAFFGQGTRLTVV.

The chain recombines TRBV6-1 with TRBJ2-5, with a weak D call TRBD2 (5 bases). The CDR3 extends over 13 amino acids. The germline gives CDR1 MNHNS, CDR2 SASEGT. The germline V and J ends were trimmed by 6 bases and 2 bases, with 10 bases remaining between them. This CDR3 is CASRGVGQETQYF. As DNA, the CDR3 is TGTGCCAGCAGGGGAGTAGGGCAAGAGACCCAGTACTTC.

This chain uses TRBV6-5 with TRBJ1-1, with 7 bases fitting TRBD1. The ends lost 6 bases at V and 4 bases at J; junction bases unmatched: 11. The CDR3 sequence is 15 residues long. CDR1 MNHEY and CDR2 SVGAGI come from the germline V gene. CDR3 nucleotide sequence: TGTGCCAGCAGGATGAACAGGGGAGCGACCACTGAAGCTTTCTTT. Translating it yields CASRMNRGATTEAFF.

The chain joins TRBV5-4 to TRBJ2-6, with 7 bases fitting TRBD1. This CDR3 has 15 amino acids. V trimming: 4 bases; J trimming: 2 bases; junction bases outside the gene matches: 3. CDR1 and CDR2 from the germline V gene are SGHNT and YYREEE (reference sequence). The DNA of the CDR3 is TGTGCCAGCAGCCCGCAGGGGGCTGGGGCCAACGTCCTGACTTTC. Translating gives CASSPQGAGANVLTF.

The V call is TRBV6-6, the J call TRBJ1-2; 9 positions agree with TRBD1. Germline assignment: CDR1 MNHNY and CDR2 SVGAGI (reference sequence). The CDR3 extends over 14 amino acids. Trimming at V came to 8 bases and at J to 2 bases, leaving 6 bases not matched to a gene. CDR3 in DNA: TGTGCCAGCTCTCAGGGACAGGGAAACTATGGCTACACCTTC. It specifies CASSQGQGNYGYTF.

The CDR3 region is CASSEGTLALAKNIQYF. CDR3 DNA sequence: TGTGCCAGCAGTGAGGGCACCCTGGCTTTAGCCAAAAACATTCAGTACTTC. The chain employs TRBV5-4 and TRBJ2-4; D is perhaps TRBD2 (5 bases). The CDR3 length is 17 residues. CDR1 SGHNT and CDR2 YYREEE come from the germline V gene (reference sequence). Between the trimmed V and J ends, which lost 5 bases and 0 bases, there was a span of 18 bases.

This clone was seen a handful of times. A junction end diverges from the germline sequence, so it may reflect a read error. This rearrangement joins TRBV7-6 to TRBJ1-4; 8 bases are shared with TRBD1. CDR3 length: 16 amino acids. CDR1 and CDR2 from the germline V gene are SGHVS and FNYEAQ. CDR3 region: CASSIAVRGRSEKLFF. DNA for the CDR3: TGTGCCAGCAGCATAGCGGTCAGGGGGCGTAGTGAAAAACTGTTTTTT.

The genes are TRBV7-2 and TRBJ2-5; 7 positions agree with TRBD1. The J segment lost 6 bases and the V segment lost 5 bases, leaving 9 bases of the junction unmatched. The CDR3 spans 14 residues. CDR1 and CDR2 from the germline V gene are SGHTA and FQGNSA. The DNA of the CDR3 is TGTGCCAGCAGCAAGACAGGGAGTGGTAAGACCCAGTACTTC. Encoded protein: CASSKTGSGKTQYF. The entire variable domain, with the rest obtained from reference TRBV7-2 and TRBJ2-5, is as follows: GAGVSQSPSNKVTEKGKDVELRCDPISGHTALYWYRQSLGQGLEFLIYFQGNSAPDKSGLPSDRFSAERTGGSVSTLTIQRTQQEDSAVYLCASSKTGSGKTQYFGPGTRLLVL.